A selection of T cell receptor beta chains follows, all from one sample in a study of OX40 agonist ivuxolimab in advanced cancers. TCRdb's copy holds only in-frame clones and misses some; the assay was immunoSEQ multiplex PCR. The sample yields about 41,000 clones, about 87% seen once. The sequencing used CD4+ or CD8+ T cells sorted from blood, collected in a trial of the OX40 agonist ivuxolimab. These receptors all come from an adult with an advanced solid tumor such as melanoma, head and neck, liver or kidney cancer. Each CDR3 is given with its conserved first and last residue. Size is omitted from some rows. Given values are once, few, many or a class for expanded clones.

CDR3: CASSSRGSGNTIYF
V: TRBV28
size: .

CDR3: CASSESHGEQFF
V: TRBV10-2
size: .

CDR3: CASSQDGGDLNVRAYGYTF
V: TRBV4-1
size: few

CDR3: CAWSGVNYEQYF
V: TRBV30
size: .

CDR3: CASSDIRREETQYF
V: TRBV11-2
size: .

CDR3: CASSVVPTWSGRAVDTQYF
V: TRBV9
size: .

CDR3: CASSLGGGSYEQYF
V: TRBV28
size: .

CDR3: CASSLALIWNTEAFF
V: TRBV7-8
size: few

CDR3: CASSRVAGGTTDTQYF
V: TRBV27
size: .

CDR3: CASSSAETRMEYGYTF
V: TRBV6-6
size: .

CDR3: CASSLAHRLDRTDTQYF
V: TRBV7-6
size: .

CDR3: CASSTQGFGETQYF
V: TRBV7-3
size: once

CDR3: CASSLEGGRISYNEQFF
V: TRBV4-1
size: .

CDR3: CASSSLHYEQYF
V: TRBV7-9
size: few

CDR3: CASSSLGGGIYEQYF
V: TRBV5-8
size: .

CDR3: CASSPGSAGYEQYF
V: TRBV9
size: .

CDR3: CASSYRTGNYGYTF
V: TRBV6-5
size: .

CDR3: CASRPTGDGGSEAFF
V: TRBV7-8
size: .

CDR3: CASSLPGHAYEQYF
V: TRBV7-9
size: .

CDR3: CASSIDPRTADTQYF
V: TRBV19
size: .

CDR3: CASSLGQLGANVLTF
V: TRBV7-3
size: .

CDR3: CATSRDQEHEQYF
V: TRBV15
size: .

CDR3: CASSLEGGTDTQYF
V: TRBV7-6
size: .

CDR3: CASAPGTSYEQYF
V: TRBV19
size: .

CDR3: CASSRVMDSYNEQFF
V: TRBV7-9
size: .

CDR3: CASREKPGGSNEQYF
V: TRBV6-1
size: .

CDR3: CASSVGWGPPYEQYF
V: TRBV9
size: .

CDR3: CASHPQDRNTGELFF
V: TRBV7-9
size: medium-sized

CDR3: CAWSSGVITNQPQHF
V: TRBV30
size: .

CDR3: CASSLDGQGGVEQYF
V: TRBV7-8
size: .

CDR3: CASSSRPGLAGETQYF
V: TRBV19
size: once

CDR3: CASNVAGGTDTQYF
V: TRBV28
size: .

CDR3: CSVDYGTGGHEQYF
V: TRBV29-1
size: once

CDR3: CASSQVPTGGNTIYF
V: TRBV4-1
size: .

CDR3: CAWSEGDYGYTF
V: TRBV30
size: .

CDR3: CASSLPGQGSYEQYF
V: TRBV19
size: .

CDR3: CASSYLGGISEKLFF
V: TRBV6-6
size: .

CDR3: CASSTGLFSYEQYF
V: TRBV19
size: .

CDR3: CASSPRWPRDAPDTEAFF
V: TRBV5-6
size: .

CDR3: CASSLGTANYGYTF
V: TRBV28
size: .

CDR3: CASSPRGREGQETQYF
V: TRBV28
size: .

CDR3: CASSPPGAGASYEQYF
V: TRBV28
size: once